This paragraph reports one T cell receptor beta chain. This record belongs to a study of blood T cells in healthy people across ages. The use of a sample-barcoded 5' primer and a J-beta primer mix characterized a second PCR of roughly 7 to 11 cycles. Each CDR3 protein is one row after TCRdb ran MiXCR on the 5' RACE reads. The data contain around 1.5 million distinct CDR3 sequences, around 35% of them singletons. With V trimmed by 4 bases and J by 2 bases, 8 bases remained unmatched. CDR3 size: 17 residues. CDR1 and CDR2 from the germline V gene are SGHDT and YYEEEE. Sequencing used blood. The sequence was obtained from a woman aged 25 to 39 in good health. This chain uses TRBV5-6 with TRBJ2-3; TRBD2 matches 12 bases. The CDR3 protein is CASSRTSGTLVTDTQYF. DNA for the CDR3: TGTGCCAGCAGCCGGACTAGCGGGACCCTTGTCACAGATACGCAGTATTTT.